This T cell receptor beta chain emerged from a study of T cell responses to AZD1222 COVID-19 vaccine. Study information: Second-dose intervals of approximately 4 or approximately 12 weeks were pooled.

Clones were sequenced by immunoSEQ multiplex PCR, and TCRdb holds only the in-frame ones, with some missing. Of approximately 90,000 clones in the sample, more than 75% were seen once. Points from the study as a whole: Baseline testing showed seropositivity in only five to seven AZD1222 recipients. After two AZD1222 doses, spike-specific TCR breadth and depth rose versus day 0.

In the case of this clone: Antigen: not known.

CDR3 length: 12 residues. Per germline, CDR1 MNHEY and CDR2 SVGAGI. This sequence joins TRBV6-5 and TRBJ1-2; TRBD1 matches at 7 bases. The TCR originated in an adult in good health. The sequenced sample was peripheral blood, obtained on day 0 of AZD1222 vaccination. CDR3 amino acids: CARRGGGSGYTF. The CDR3 DNA sequence: TGTGCGCGCAGGGGGGGAGGTTCTGGCTACACCTTC.